Listed below are T cell receptor beta chains from one sample, sequenced in a study of OX40 agonist ivuxolimab in advanced cancers. TCRdb's table, derived via immunoSEQ multiplex PCR, lists solely in-frame clones and lacks some. The sample has 100,000 to 130,000 clones; around 90% are singletons. The sequences come from CD4+ or CD8+ T cells sorted from blood, collected in a trial of the OX40 agonist ivuxolimab. The source is an adult with an advanced solid tumor such as melanoma, head and neck, liver or kidney cancer. The CDR3 runs from the conserved cysteine through the conserved F or W. Each record gives: V gene, D gene, CDR3 length, J gene, CDR3 protein. D genes are given only for firm matches.

v_gene: TRBV5-1; d_gene: TRBD2; len: 17; j_gene: TRBJ2-3; CDR3aa: CASSFRTSGRGTDTQYF
v_gene: TRBV18; d_gene: TRBD1; len: 15; j_gene: TRBJ2-3; CDR3aa: CASSTGTGSTDTQYF
v_gene: TRBV4-2; d_gene: TRBD2; len: 16; j_gene: TRBJ2-2; CDR3aa: CASSQATSGSPGELFF
v_gene: TRBV28; d_gene: TRBD1; len: 14; j_gene: TRBJ1-1; CDR3aa: CASSSGQGDTEAFF
v_gene: TRBV30; d_gene: TRBD2; len: 18; j_gene: TRBJ2-1; CDR3aa: CAWSAGGTSVPLYNEQFF
v_gene: TRBV28; d_gene: NA; len: 15; j_gene: TRBJ1-1; CDR3aa: CASTPRQGGGTEAFF
v_gene: TRBV5-4; d_gene: TRBD1; len: 15; j_gene: TRBJ2-3; CDR3aa: CASSPAGTADDTQYF
v_gene: TRBV9; d_gene: TRBD1; len: 14; j_gene: TRBJ1-4; CDR3aa: CASSLTGRHEKLFF
v_gene: TRBV7-9; d_gene: NA; len: 15; j_gene: TRBJ1-5; CDR3aa: CASSSSPGGNQPQHF
v_gene: TRBV6-6; d_gene: NA; len: 14; j_gene: TRBJ2-7; CDR3aa: CASSYRFLSYEQYF
v_gene: TRBV28; d_gene: NA; len: 13; j_gene: TRBJ2-7; CDR3aa: CASSFRGVYEQYF
v_gene: TRBV6-5; d_gene: NA; len: 11; j_gene: TRBJ1-5; CDR3aa: CASSYGGPQHF
v_gene: TRBV5-1; d_gene: NA; len: 14; j_gene: TRBJ2-3; CDR3aa: CASSTRQGTDTQYF
v_gene: TRBV2; d_gene: TRBD1; len: 13; j_gene: TRBJ1-3; CDR3aa: CASRAGQGNTIYF
v_gene: TRBV27; d_gene: NA; len: 15; j_gene: TRBJ1-2; CDR3aa: CASRPVGGTNYGYTF
v_gene: TRBV2; d_gene: NA; len: 13; j_gene: TRBJ2-7; CDR3aa: CASIRDGPYEQYF
v_gene: TRBV7-9; d_gene: NA; len: 11; j_gene: TRBJ2-7; CDR3aa: CASSAAHEQYF
v_gene: TRBV2; d_gene: TRBD1; len: 15; j_gene: TRBJ2-7; CDR3aa: CASIGWDRGSNEQYF
v_gene: TRBV19; d_gene: NA; len: 11; j_gene: TRBJ2-1; CDR3aa: CASSSAIEQFF
v_gene: TRBV7-3; d_gene: NA; len: 15; j_gene: TRBJ1-2; CDR3aa: CASSPQAAQADGYTF
v_gene: TRBV19; d_gene: TRBD1; len: 14; j_gene: TRBJ1-4; CDR3aa: CASSIEGAGEKLFF
v_gene: TRBV7-2; d_gene: NA; len: 16; j_gene: TRBJ2-1; CDR3aa: CASSSPTASSYNEQFF
v_gene: TRBV18; d_gene: TRBD1; len: 14; j_gene: TRBJ1-1; CDR3aa: CASSLGQGDTEAFF
v_gene: TRBV12-5; d_gene: TRBD1; len: 15; j_gene: TRBJ2-7; CDR3aa: CASGLGSTGPYEQYF
v_gene: TRBV28; d_gene: NA; len: 12; j_gene: TRBJ2-1; CDR3aa: CASSLVHNEQFF
v_gene: TRBV6-1; d_gene: NA; len: 14; j_gene: TRBJ1-1; CDR3aa: CASSERRVRGEAFF
v_gene: TRBV5-1; d_gene: TRBD2; len: 17; j_gene: TRBJ2-2; CDR3aa: CASSSTGTSLDTGELFF
v_gene: TRBV30; d_gene: NA; len: 12; j_gene: TRBJ1-1; CDR3aa: CAWRTLDTEAFF
v_gene: TRBV28; d_gene: NA; len: 14; j_gene: TRBJ2-7; CDR3aa: CASSLWGLPYEQYF
v_gene: TRBV7-2; d_gene: NA; len: 12; j_gene: TRBJ2-3; CDR3aa: CASSRNTDTQYF
v_gene: TRBV5-1; d_gene: NA; len: 12; j_gene: TRBJ1-3; CDR3aa: CASSLGGNTIYF